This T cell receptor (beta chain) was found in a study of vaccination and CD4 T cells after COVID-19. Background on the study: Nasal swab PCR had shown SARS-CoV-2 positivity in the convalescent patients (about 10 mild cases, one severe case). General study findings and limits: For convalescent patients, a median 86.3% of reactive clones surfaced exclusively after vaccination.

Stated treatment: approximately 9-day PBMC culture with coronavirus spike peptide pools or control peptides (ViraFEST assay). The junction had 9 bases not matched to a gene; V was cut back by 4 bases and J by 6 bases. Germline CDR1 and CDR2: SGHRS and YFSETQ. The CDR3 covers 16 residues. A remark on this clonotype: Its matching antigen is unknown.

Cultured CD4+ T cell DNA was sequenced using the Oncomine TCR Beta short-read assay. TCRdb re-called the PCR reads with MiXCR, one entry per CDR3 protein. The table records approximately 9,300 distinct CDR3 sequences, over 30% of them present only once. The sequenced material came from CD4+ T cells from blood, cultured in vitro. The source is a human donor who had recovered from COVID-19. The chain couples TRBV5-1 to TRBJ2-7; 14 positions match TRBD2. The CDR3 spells CASSGGLAGGFIEQYF. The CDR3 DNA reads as TGCGCCAGCAGCGGCGGACTAGCGGGGGGATTTATCGAGCAGTACTTC.